The sample holds a few counts of the clone carrying this T cell receptor beta chain. The data belong to a study of T-cell reconstitution after alpha-beta-depleted transplantation in children. The CDR3 has 13 residues. J was trimmed by 3 bases and V by 6 bases; bases with no gene match: 3. The germline V gene has CDR1 SQVTM and CDR2 ANQGSEA. Preparing the TCRbeta library involved the use of unique molecular identifiers. TCRdb re-called the PCR reads through MiXCR, storing one row per CDR3 protein. The sample comprises 450,000 to 600,000 distinct CDR3 sequences, approximately 20% of which are singletons, and 2.5% to 3.5% rests with the top ten.

The source material was PBMCs from the stem cell graft donor, sampled from the stem cell graft. The receptor's source is a human donor who donated a stem cell graft to a child with acute lymphoblastic leukemia. The chain uses TRBV29-1 and TRBJ1-5; 9 bases fit TRBD1. The CDR3 DNA follows: TGCAGCGTGGGACAGGGAAACAATCAGCCCCAGCATTTT. Translating it yields CSVGQGNNQPQHF.